This T cell receptor beta chain is from a study of OX40 agonist ivuxolimab in advanced cancers. On the study more broadly: Patients got intravenous ivuxolimab at 0.01 to 10 mg/kg every 2 weeks. A male proportion of over 75% was recorded, with mean age approximately 57 years and range roughly 23 to 90.

The length of the CDR3 is 12 residues. V dropped 5 bases and J dropped 8 bases, with 12 bases sitting between them. CDR1 and CDR2 from the germline V gene are MNHNY and SVGAGI (reference sequence). Study results and caveats: Certain nonresponders additionally had low normalized T-cell clonal expansion. By week 6 at 0.1 to 3.0 mg/kg, blood CD4+ and CD8+ T cells had expanded clonally.

Clones were sequenced by immunoSEQ multiplex PCR, and TCRdb holds only the in-frame ones, with some missing. The sample lists about 64,000 clones; around nine tenths were seen once. Comment on this clone: No antigen is known for it.

The chain couples TRBV6-6 to TRBJ1-1, with D perhaps matching TRBD1 (6 bases). This TCR was recovered from an adult with an advanced solid tumor such as melanoma, head and neck, liver or kidney cancer. The specimen was CD4+ or CD8+ T cells sorted from blood, collected in a trial of the OX40 agonist ivuxolimab. CDR3 DNA sequence: TGTGCCAGCAGTCCGTCCGGGACAGAAGCTTTCTTT. It specifies CASSPSGTEAFF.